This is a list of T cell receptor beta chains from one sample in a study of blood T cell repertoires in COVID-19. Clones were read by immunoSEQ multiplex PCR, and TCRdb kept only the in-frame ones, dropping some. The sample yields approximately 190,000 clones, around 86% seen once. The sample consisted of peripheral blood. The origin of the receptors is a woman aged 40 to 50 with acute or convalescent COVID-19. Each CDR3 is given with its conserved first and last residue.

v_gene,j_gene,CDR3aa
TRBV18,TRBJ2-5,CASSRGLAVIPSKETQYF
TRBV4-1,TRBJ2-1,CASSQGGSSSSYNEQFF
TRBV6-1,TRBJ2-3,CASSSRDTQYF
TRBV25-1,TRBJ1-4,CASSEGTANEKLFF
TRBV6-5,TRBJ2-2,CASRAFGELFF
TRBV19,TRBJ1-5,CASSAGQFNQPQHF
TRBV3-1/TRBV3-2,TRBJ1-3,CASSQARSHSGNTIYF
TRBV30,TRBJ1-1,CAWSGVTGVFEEAFF
TRBV7-9,TRBJ2-1,CASSLDRYNEQFF
TRBV28,TRBJ2-1,CASSLGGANEQFF
TRBV12-3/TRBV12-4,TRBJ2-2,CASTFTGELFF
TRBV3-1/TRBV3-2,TRBJ2-2,CASSQVGANTGELFF
TRBV28,TRBJ1-5,CASSTSGGAGNQPQHF
TRBV5-1,TRBJ1-2,CASSSPGTGYISGGYTF
TRBV19,TRBJ2-1,CASSILWGGYNEQFF
TRBV10-3,TRBJ1-3,CAISPPRGPASGNTIYF
TRBV6-8,TRBJ2-5,CAGGIKQGWKTQYF
TRBV19,TRBJ1-1,CASKVARASEAFF
TRBV5-1,TRBJ2-1,CASSLRAGGNEQFF
TRBV27,TRBJ2-3,CASNNRDRGRDTQYF
TRBV16,TRBJ2-2,CASSPTSTNTGELFF
TRBV7-2,TRBJ1-5,CASSLLGQGEFVPQHF
TRBV28,TRBJ2-6,CASSRGTGTSGANVLTF
TRBV4-1,TRBJ2-7,CASSQDGTGGSYEQYF
TRBV11-2,TRBJ2-7,CASSLVVDEQYF
TRBV6-1,TRBJ1-5,CASSDMGASQPQHF
TRBV19,TRBJ2-4,CASSWTMGQGVNIQYF
TRBV28,TRBJ2-1,CASSLPTSSYNEQFF
TRBV24-1,TRBJ2-7,CATSDTGGYEQYF
TRBV28,TRBJ2-3,CASSPLDGGSGTQYF
TRBV18,TRBJ2-7,CASSPRDRTYEQYF
TRBV5-1,TRBJ1-3,CASSLGQGKGARNTIYF
TRBV6-5,TRBJ2-2,CASNPYRNTGELFF
TRBV28,TRBJ1-2,CASSPRFVYGYTF
TRBV7-2,TRBJ2-1,CASSPGTGTYNEQFF
TRBV28,TRBJ1-1,CASSLATGEAFF
TRBV5-8,TRBJ1-3,CASSLARSSGNTIYF
TRBV28,TRBJ2-1,CASSGGEPGLAVNYNEQFF
TRBV2,TRBJ2-2,CASRRGGANTGELFF